These T cell receptor beta chains were read from a single sample in a study of CD8 T cells in Susac syndrome. One entry per CDR3 protein, called by TCRdb with MiXCR from the immunoSEQ multiplex PCR reads. The sample lists 180,000 or so distinct CDR3 sequences, approximately 95% occurring once. Source material: CD4+ T cells from PBMCs. Receptors were obtained from a human donor in good health. CDR3s include the opening cysteine and the closing phenylalanine or tryptophan. The D gene is left open where the match is weak. Size tells how often a clone was seen (once, few, many) or the class of an expanded clone, and some rows leave it out.

NA	TRBV9	TRBJ1-5	NA	CASSVGSQPNQPQHF	TGTGCCAGCAGCGTAGGCTCCCAGCCCAATCAGCCCCAGCATTTT
NA	TRBV9	TRBJ2-3	NA	CASSVHGDTQYF	TGTGCCAGCAGCGTACACGGGGATACGCAGTATTTT
NA	TRBV9	TRBJ1-3	NA	CASSVTLSGNTIYF	TGTGCCAGCAGCGTAACTCTATCGGGAAACACCATATATTTT
NA	TRBV20-1	TRBJ1-1	NA	CSARKNHWGNTEAFF	TGCAGTGCTAGAAAGAATCACTGGGGGAACACTGAAGCTTTCTTT
NA	TRBV20-1	TRBJ1-5	NA	CSASVRSNQPQHF	TGCAGTGCTAGTGTCCGCAGCAATCAGCCCCAGCATTTT
NA	TRBV20-1	TRBJ2-1	TRBD2	CSASGSGGRSYNEQFF	TGCAGTGCTAGTGGTAGCGGGGGCCGCTCCTACAATGAGCAGTTCTTC
NA	TRBV12-3/TRBV12-4	TRBJ1-2	TRBD1	CASDTRRGTANWNGYTF	TGTGCCAGCGATACAAGGCGCGGGACAGCAAATTGGAATGGCTACACCTTC
NA	TRBV20-1	TRBJ1-1	NA	CSATYNFRGRNTEAFF	TGCAGTGCCACGTACAATTTCAGGGGTAGGAACACTGAAGCTTTCTTT
NA	TRBV7-9	TRBJ2-1	NA	CASPRGNYNEQFF	TGTGCCAGCCCTCGCGGGAATTACAATGAGCAGTTCTTC
NA	TRBV20-1	TRBJ1-2	TRBD1	CSAQGARLGGYTF	TGCAGTGCTCAGGGGGCCAGATTGGGTGGCTACACCTTC
NA	TRBV18	TRBJ2-7	TRBD1	CASSPRQGVTYEQYF	TGTGCCAGCTCACCCAGACAGGGGGTTACCTACGAGCAGTACTTC
NA	TRBV15	TRBJ1-2	TRBD1	CATSRGARDRVGYTF	TGTGCCACCAGCAGAGGGGCCCGGGACAGGGTTGGCTACACCTTC
NA	TRBV7-6	TRBJ2-7	NA	CASSQLSGLTDYEQYF	TGTGCCAGCAGCCAACTTTCGGGACTGACCGATTACGAGCAGTACTTC
NA	TRBV5-1	TRBJ1-4	NA	CASREGATNEKLFF	TGCGCCAGCAGAGAAGGAGCGACTAATGAAAAACTGTTTTTT
NA	TRBV5-6	TRBJ2-2	TRBD2	CASSPRAGGTGELFF	TGTGCCAGCAGCCCGCGGGCGGGAGGGACCGGGGAGCTGTTTTTT
NA	TRBV24-1	TRBJ2-3	NA	CATSGQDTQYF	TGTGCCACCAGTGGTCAAGATACGCAGTATTTT
NA	TRBV15	TRBJ2-5	TRBD1	CATSRDSRTGAETQYF	TGTGCCACCAGCAGAGATAGTAGGACAGGGGCGGAGACCCAGTACTTC
NA	TRBV29-1	TRBJ2-5	NA	CSARDRLRETQYF	TGCAGCGCCCGTGACAGATTACGGGAGACCCAGTACTTC
NA	TRBV3-1	TRBJ2-1	TRBD2	CASSRTSGRSYNEQFF	TGTGCCAGCAGCCGGACTAGCGGGCGCTCCTACAATGAGCAGTTCTTC
NA	TRBV27	TRBJ2-1	TRBD2	CASSRQTSGRIGEQFF	TGTGCCAGCAGCCGACAGACTAGCGGGAGAATAGGTGAGCAGTTCTTC
NA	TRBV20-1	TRBJ2-5	NA	CSARRGEETQYF	TGCAGTGCTAGAAGAGGGGAAGAGACCCAGTACTTC
NA	TRBV30	TRBJ2-5	TRBD2	CAWSGLAGVGETQYF	TGTGCCTGGAGTGGACTAGCGGGAGTGGGAGAGACCCAGTACTTC
NA	TRBV4-3	TRBJ1-2	NA	CASSQDAGGNYGYTF	TGCGCCAGCAGCCAAGACGCAGGAGGTAACTATGGCTACACCTTC
few	TRBV3-1	TRBJ1-1	NA	CASSQGMNTEAFF	TGTGCCAGCAGTCAGGGAATGAACACTGAAGCTTTCTTT
NA	TRBV18	TRBJ1-1	NA	CASSPGATEAFF	TGTGCCAGCTCACCAGGTGCCACTGAAGCTTTCTTT
NA	TRBV29-1	TRBJ2-5	TRBD2	CSVLGLATTQETQYF	TGCAGCGTGCTAGGACTAGCGACGACCCAAGAGACCCAGTACTTC
NA	TRBV29-1	TRBJ1-2	NA	CVRQDPGGGYTF	TGCGTTCGACAGGACCCGGGAGGAGGCTACACCTTC
once	TRBV7-9	TRBJ1-6	NA	CASSLATSFNSPLHF	TGTGCCAGCAGCTTAGCTACGTCATTTAATTCACCCCTCCACTTT
NA	TRBV7-2	TRBJ1-1	NA	CASSLQLEQAFF	TGTGCCAGCAGCTTGCAATTGGAACAAGCTTTCTTT
NA	TRBV14	TRBJ1-2	TRBD1	CASSHQPKTGIGYTF	TGTGCCAGCAGCCACCAACCCAAGACAGGGATAGGCTACACCTTC
once	TRBV3-1	TRBJ2-2	NA	CASRPVQDGELFF	TGTGCCAGCAGACCCGTACAGGACGGGGAGCTGTTTTTT
NA	TRBV27	TRBJ1-5	NA	CASSFIDQPQHF	TGTGCCAGCAGTTTCATCGATCAGCCCCAGCATTTT
NA	TRBV29-1	TRBJ2-7	TRBD1	CSVESGGQGTGEQYF	TGCAGCGTTGAGTCGGGTGGACAGGGGACCGGGGAGCAGTACTTC
NA	TRBV12-5	TRBJ2-1	TRBD2	CASGLPGTGGSYNEQFF	TGTGCTAGTGGTTTACCGGGCACGGGGGGTTCCTACAATGAGCAGTTCTTC
once	TRBV12-3/TRBV12-4	TRBJ2-6	NA	CASTTPGFRSSGANVLTF	TGTGCCAGCACCACGCCCGGTTTCAGAAGCTCTGGGGCCAACGTCCTGACTTTC
NA	TRBV4-3	TRBJ2-2	NA	CASSQVPMTGELFF	TGCGCCAGCAGCCAAGTCCCGATGACCGGGGAGCTGTTTTTT
NA	TRBV4-1	TRBJ2-7	NA	CASSRTWLSYEQYF	TGCGCCAGCAGCCGAACATGGCTCTCCTACGAGCAGTACTTC
NA	TRBV6-5	TRBJ1-4	NA	CASSYSPTIGEKLFF	TGTGCCAGCAGTTACTCGCCGACAATCGGGGAAAAACTGTTTTTT
NA	TRBV12-3/TRBV12-4	TRBJ2-5	NA	CASSPDSYQETQYF	TGTGCCAGCAGCCCGGACAGCTACCAAGAGACCCAGTACTTC
NA	TRBV20-1	TRBJ2-5	TRBD2	CSAGTSGRQETQYF	TGCAGTGCCGGGACTAGCGGAAGACAAGAGACCCAGTACTTC
NA	TRBV5-1	TRBJ2-1	NA	CASSFLTESEQFF	TGCGCCAGCAGCTTCTTGACCGAATCAGAGCAGTTCTTC
NA	TRBV11-1	TRBJ2-5	TRBD2	CASTPTRLAGGETQYF	TGTGCCAGCACCCCAACCCGGCTAGCGGGAGGAGAGACCCAGTACTTC
NA	TRBV4-1	TRBJ1-5	NA	CASSQGAGPYSNQPQHF	TGCGCCAGCAGCCAAGGGGCCGGGCCTTATAGCAATCAGCCCCAGCATTTT
NA	TRBV14	TRBJ2-5	NA	CASSPTWGNQETQYF	TGTGCCAGCAGCCCGACGTGGGGTAACCAAGAGACCCAGTACTTC
NA	TRBV20-1	TRBJ1-6	NA	CSARMDLNSPLHF	TGCAGTGCTAGGATGGACCTTAATTCACCCCTCCACTTT
NA	TRBV15	TRBJ2-5	NA	CATSRDALAGETQYF	TGTGCCACCAGCAGAGACGCCTTGGCCGGGGAGACCCAGTACTTC
NA	TRBV3-1	TRBJ2-1	NA	CASSQAPKDNEQFF	TGTGCCAGCAGCCAAGCCCCTAAAGACAATGAGCAGTTCTTC
NA	TRBV4-3	TRBJ1-1	NA	CASSQTGRNTEAFF	TGCGCCAGCAGCCAAACAGGGCGGAACACTGAAGCTTTCTTT
NA	TRBV30	TRBJ2-1	TRBD2	CAWSPLAGSYNEQFF	TGTGCCTGGAGTCCTCTAGCGGGAAGCTACAATGAGCAGTTCTTC
NA	TRBV5-6	TRBJ2-7	NA	CASSITARSSYEQYF	TGTGCCAGCAGCATAACCGCCAGGAGCTCCTACGAGCAGTACTTC